The 8 T cell receptor beta chains below all came from one sample that was sequenced in a study of cytomegalovirus exposure and HLA in healthy donors (dated by TCRdb to between 2016 and 2019). Library creation used the immunoSEQ multiplex PCR assay. For the multiplex PCR, a mixture combining 60 forward primers for TCR Vbeta segments and 13 reverse primers for TCR Jbeta segments was used. The table comes from immuneACCESS by way of TCRdb, which keeps in-frame sequences with V and J called. Part of the clones is missing from these tables; in studies checked, under half for an unresolved V gene and the rest for unknown reasons. For this sample there are more than 100,000 clones; 70% to 90% appear just once. 1.5% to 1.9% of the sample is taken by the ten largest. Material for sequencing was PBMCs. Receptor source: a man aged 40-50 years in good health and CMV-seronegative.

This clone appeared once. The chain combines TRBV19 with TRBJ2-7; the match to TRBD1 covers 8 bases. From germline, CDR1 is LNHDA and CDR2 SQIVND (reference sequence). The J segment lost 6 bases and the V segment lost 5 bases, leaving 6 bases of the junction unmatched. This CDR3 spans 13 amino acids. This chain's CDR3 is CASSFQGAIEQYF. The CDR3 DNA sequence: TGTGCCAGTAGTTTCCAGGGGGCGATCGAGCAGTACTTC.

Notes on this clone: One junction end does not reproduce the germline sequence, and a read error may be involved. J is TRBJ2-5 and V is TRBV7-7; D uncertain. The CDR3 is 13 amino acids. CDR1 and CDR2 (germline): SSHAT, FNYEAQ (reference sequence). In DNA form, the CDR3 reads TGTGCTAGCAGCCTTTCCGGGCAAGAGACCCAGTACTTC. This codes for CASSLSGQETQYF.

This clone was detected once. The chain recombines TRBV5-1 with TRBJ2-1; 11 bases are a match to TRBD2. The junction had 0 bases not matched to a gene; V was cut back by 0 bases and J by 1 base. Germline CDR1 SGHRS, CDR2 YFSETQ. The length of the CDR3 is 16 residues. This CDR3 is CASSLASGRSYNEQFF. The DNA of the CDR3 is TGCGCCAGCAGCTTGGCTAGCGGGAGGTCCTACAATGAGCAGTTCTTC.

A single count supports this clone. V gene TRBV10-2 combines with J gene TRBJ2-3, with D possibly being TRBD2 (5 bases). This CDR3 spans 15 amino acids. Deletions cut 8 bases from V and 1 base from J, with 16 bases between. CDR1 and CDR2 from the germline V gene are WSHSY and SAAADI. In DNA, the CDR3 is TGCGCCAGCCTCGGACTGGTCGCGGGCACAGATACGCAGTATTTT. Its translation: CASLGLVAGTDTQYF.

This clone was detected a few times. This sequence joins TRBV27 and TRBJ1-1; TRBD1 agrees at 7 bases. The CDR3 runs to 17 residues. Germline CDR1 is MNHEY and CDR2 is SMNVEV (reference sequence). With 7 bases clipped from V and 2 bases from J, the junction kept 16 bases outside the gene matches. This CDR3 reads CASTRIQRQGRNTEAFF. The CDR3 nucleotides are TGTGCCAGCACCAGAATTCAACGACAGGGCCGCAACACTGAAGCTTTCTTT.

The rearrangement uses TRBV4-3 and TRBJ2-7, with 13 bases matching TRBD2. Per germline, CDR1 LGHNA and CDR2 YSLEER. CDR3 length: 18 residues. V trimming: 0 bases; J trimming: 5 bases; junction bases outside the gene matches: 10. The CDR3 loop is CASSQDRAGTSGNHEQYF. In nucleotides, the CDR3 is TGCGCCAGCAGCCAAGATCGAGCGGGGACTAGCGGGAACCACGAGCAGTACTTC.

The chain links TRBV2 to TRBJ2-1; TRBD2 matches 10 bases. Germline V CDR1 and CDR2: SNHLY, FYNNEI. The length of the CDR3 is 12 residues. Germline trimming cut 4 bases from V and 16 bases from J; bases unmatched to any gene: 7. CDR3 in DNA: TGTGCCAGCAGTGCGGAGCGGGGGGGCCTCTTCTTC. It yields the protein CASSAERGGLFF.

This clone was counted once. The V call is TRBV6-6, the J call TRBJ2-7; D not resolved. The CDR3 covers 14 residues. Trimming removed 0 bases from V and 6 bases from J, with 12 bases in between. Germline V gene sequence: CDR1 MNHNY, CDR2 SVGAGI (reference sequence). CDR3 nucleotide sequence: TGTGCCAGCAGTTACTCGGCTCACAGTGGCGAGCAGTACTTC. This codes for CASSYSAHSGEQYF.